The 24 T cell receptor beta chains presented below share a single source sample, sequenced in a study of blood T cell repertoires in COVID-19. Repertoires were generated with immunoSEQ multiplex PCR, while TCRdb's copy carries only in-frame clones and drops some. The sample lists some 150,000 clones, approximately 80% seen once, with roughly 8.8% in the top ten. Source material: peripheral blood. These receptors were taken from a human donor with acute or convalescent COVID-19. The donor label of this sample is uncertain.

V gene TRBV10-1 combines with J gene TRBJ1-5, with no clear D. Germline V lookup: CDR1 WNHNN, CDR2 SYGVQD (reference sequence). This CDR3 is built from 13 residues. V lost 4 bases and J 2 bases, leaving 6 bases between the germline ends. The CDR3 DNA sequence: TGCGCCAGCAGTGTAGCAGGCAATCAGCCCCAGCATTTT. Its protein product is CASSVAGNQPQHF.

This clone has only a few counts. For the CDR3, the DNA is TGTGCCAGCAGCCCCCTGGGACAGCCTAACTATGGCTACACCTTC. Residues: CASSPLGQPNYGYTF. The chain employs TRBV5-6 and TRBJ1-2; 7 bases line up with TRBD1. With 4 bases clipped from V and 0 bases from J, the junction kept 6 bases outside the gene matches. This CDR3 region has 15 residues. Germline values: CDR1 SGHDT, CDR2 YYEEEE.

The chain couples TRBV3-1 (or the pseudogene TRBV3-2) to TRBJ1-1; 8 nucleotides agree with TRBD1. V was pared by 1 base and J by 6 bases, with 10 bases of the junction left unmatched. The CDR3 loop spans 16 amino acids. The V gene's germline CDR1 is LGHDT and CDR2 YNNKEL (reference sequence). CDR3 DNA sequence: TGTGCCAGCAGCCAAGCCAACAGGGGGAGGGCCGCTGAAGCTTTCTTT. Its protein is CASSQANRGRAAEAFF.

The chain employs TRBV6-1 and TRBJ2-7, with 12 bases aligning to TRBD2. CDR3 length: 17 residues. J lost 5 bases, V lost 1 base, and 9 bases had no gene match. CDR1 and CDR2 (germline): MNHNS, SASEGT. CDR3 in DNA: TGTGCCAGCAGTGAAGAAACTAGCGGGGGGATTATCGACGAGCAGTACGTC. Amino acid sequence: CASSEETSGGIIDEQYV.

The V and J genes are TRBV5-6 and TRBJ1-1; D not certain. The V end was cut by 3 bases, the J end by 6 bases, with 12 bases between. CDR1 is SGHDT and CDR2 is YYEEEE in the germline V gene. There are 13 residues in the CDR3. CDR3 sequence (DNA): TGTGCCAGCAGCTCCGGACTAAAGGCTGAAGCTTTCTTT. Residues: CASSSGLKAEAFF. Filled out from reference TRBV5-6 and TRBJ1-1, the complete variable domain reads DAGVTQSPTHLIKTRGQQVTLRCSPKSGHDTVSWYQQALGQGPQFIFQYYEEEERQRGNFPDRFSGHQFPNYSSELNVNALLLGDSALYLCASSSGLKAEAFFGQGTRLTVV.

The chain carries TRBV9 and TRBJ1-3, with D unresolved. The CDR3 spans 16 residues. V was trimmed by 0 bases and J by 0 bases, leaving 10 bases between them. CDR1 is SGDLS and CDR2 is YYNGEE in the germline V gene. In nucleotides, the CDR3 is TGTGCCAGCAGCGTAGGGAGTATCTCCTCTGGAAACACCATATATTTT. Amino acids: CASSVGSISSGNTIYF.

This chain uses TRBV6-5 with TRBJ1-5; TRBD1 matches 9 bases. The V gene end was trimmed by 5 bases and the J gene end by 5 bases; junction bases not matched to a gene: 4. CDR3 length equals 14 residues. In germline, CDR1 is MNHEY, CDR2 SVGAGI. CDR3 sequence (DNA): TGTGCCAGCAGTAGGACAGGGGACGATCAGCCCCAGCATTTT. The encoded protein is CASSRTGDDQPQHF.

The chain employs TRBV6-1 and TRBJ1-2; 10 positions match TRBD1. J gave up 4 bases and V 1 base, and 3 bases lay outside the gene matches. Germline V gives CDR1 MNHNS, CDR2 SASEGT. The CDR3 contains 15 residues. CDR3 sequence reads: CASSEEGQGRYGYTF. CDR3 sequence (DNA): TGTGCCAGCAGTGAAGAGGGACAGGGGCGCTATGGCTACACCTTC.

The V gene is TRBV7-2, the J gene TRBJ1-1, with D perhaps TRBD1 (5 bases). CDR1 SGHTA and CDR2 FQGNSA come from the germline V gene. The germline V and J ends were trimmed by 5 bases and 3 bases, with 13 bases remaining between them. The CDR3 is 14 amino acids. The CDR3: CASSPRWGDTEAFF. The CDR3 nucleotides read TGTGCCAGCAGCCCGAGGTGGGGGGACACTGAAGCTTTCTTT.

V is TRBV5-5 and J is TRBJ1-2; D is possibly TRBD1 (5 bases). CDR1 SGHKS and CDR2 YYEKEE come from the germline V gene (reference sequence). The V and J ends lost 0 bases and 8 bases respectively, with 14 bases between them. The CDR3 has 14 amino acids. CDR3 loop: CASSLDSGAGGYTF. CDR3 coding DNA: TGTGCCAGCAGCTTGGACTCTGGGGCCGGGGGCTACACCTTC. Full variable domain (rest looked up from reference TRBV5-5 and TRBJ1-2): DAGVTQSPTHLIKTRGQQVTLRCSPISGHKSVSWYQQVLGQGPQFIFQYYEKEERGRGNFPDRFSARQFPNYSSELNVNALLLGDSALYLCASSLDSGAGGYTFGSGTRLTVV.

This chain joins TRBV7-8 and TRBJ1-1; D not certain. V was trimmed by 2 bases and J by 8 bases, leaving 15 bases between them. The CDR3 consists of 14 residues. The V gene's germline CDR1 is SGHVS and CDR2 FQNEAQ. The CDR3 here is CASSLMGTRGEAFF. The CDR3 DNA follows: TGTGCCAGCAGCTTAATGGGAACAAGAGGGGAAGCTTTCTTT.

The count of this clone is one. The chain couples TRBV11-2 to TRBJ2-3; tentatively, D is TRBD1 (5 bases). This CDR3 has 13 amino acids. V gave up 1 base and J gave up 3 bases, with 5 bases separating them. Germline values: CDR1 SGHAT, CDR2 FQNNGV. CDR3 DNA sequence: TGTGCCAGCAGCTTAGCAGGGACAGATACGCAGTATTTT. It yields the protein CASSLAGTDTQYF.

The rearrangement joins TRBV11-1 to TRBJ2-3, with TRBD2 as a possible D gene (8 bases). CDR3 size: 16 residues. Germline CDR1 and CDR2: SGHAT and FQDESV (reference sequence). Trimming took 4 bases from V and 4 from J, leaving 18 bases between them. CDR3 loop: CASSSLGGGGPDTQYF. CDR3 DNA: TGTGCCAGCAGCTCCCTAGGGGGCGGGGGGCCAGATACGCAGTATTTT.

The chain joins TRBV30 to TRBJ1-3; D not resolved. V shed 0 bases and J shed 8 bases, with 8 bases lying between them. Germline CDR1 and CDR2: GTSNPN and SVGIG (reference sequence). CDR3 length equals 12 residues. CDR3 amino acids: CAWSVRRDTIYF. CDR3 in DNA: TGTGCCTGGAGTGTACGCCGGGACACCATATATTTT.

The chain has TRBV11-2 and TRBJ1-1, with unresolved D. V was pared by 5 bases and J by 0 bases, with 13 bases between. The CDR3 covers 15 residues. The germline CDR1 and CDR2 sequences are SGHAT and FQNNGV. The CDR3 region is CASSTYSQVNTEAFF. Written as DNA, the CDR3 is TGTGCCAGCAGCACCTATTCCCAGGTGAACACTGAAGCTTTCTTT.

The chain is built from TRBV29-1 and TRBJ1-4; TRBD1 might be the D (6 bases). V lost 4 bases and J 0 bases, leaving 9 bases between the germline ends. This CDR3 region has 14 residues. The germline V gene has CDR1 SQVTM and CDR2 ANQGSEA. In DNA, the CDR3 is TGCAGCGTTGGAGGGACATCAACTAATGAAAAACTGTTTTTT. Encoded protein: CSVGGTSTNEKLFF.

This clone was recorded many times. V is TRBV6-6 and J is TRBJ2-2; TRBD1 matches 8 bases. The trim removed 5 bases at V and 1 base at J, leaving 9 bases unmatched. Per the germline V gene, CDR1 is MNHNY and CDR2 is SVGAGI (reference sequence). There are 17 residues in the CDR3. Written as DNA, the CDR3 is TGTGCCAGCAGTCGCCTGCGGACAGGGATGAACACCGGGGAGCTGTTTTTT. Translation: CASSRLRTGMNTGELFF.

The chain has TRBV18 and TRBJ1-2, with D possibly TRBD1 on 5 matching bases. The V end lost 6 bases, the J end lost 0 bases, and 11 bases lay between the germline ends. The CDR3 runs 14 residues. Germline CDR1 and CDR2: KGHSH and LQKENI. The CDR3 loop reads CASSPDTANYGYTF. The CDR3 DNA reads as TGTGCCAGCTCCCCGGACACCGCTAACTATGGCTACACCTTC.

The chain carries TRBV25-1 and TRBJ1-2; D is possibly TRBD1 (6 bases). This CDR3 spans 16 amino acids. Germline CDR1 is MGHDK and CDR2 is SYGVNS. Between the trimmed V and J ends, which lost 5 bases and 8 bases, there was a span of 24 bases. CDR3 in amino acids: CASSPPRGNVGEGYTF. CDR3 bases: TGTGCCAGCAGTCCTCCCAGGGGCAACGTTGGCGAGGGCTACACCTTC.

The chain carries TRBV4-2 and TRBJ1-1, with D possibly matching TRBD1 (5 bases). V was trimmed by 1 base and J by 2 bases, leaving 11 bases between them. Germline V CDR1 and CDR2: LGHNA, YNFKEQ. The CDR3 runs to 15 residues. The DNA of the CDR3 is TGTGCCAGCAGCCAAGTCACCCAGGGAAACACTGAAGCTTTCTTT. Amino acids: CASSQVTQGNTEAFF.

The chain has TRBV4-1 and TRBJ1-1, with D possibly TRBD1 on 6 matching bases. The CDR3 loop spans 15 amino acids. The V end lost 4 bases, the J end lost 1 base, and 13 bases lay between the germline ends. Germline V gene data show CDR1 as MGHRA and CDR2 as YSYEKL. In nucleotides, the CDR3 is TGCGCCAGCAGCCTCCGGGACAACCCGAACACTGAAGCTTTCTTT. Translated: CASSLRDNPNTEAFF.

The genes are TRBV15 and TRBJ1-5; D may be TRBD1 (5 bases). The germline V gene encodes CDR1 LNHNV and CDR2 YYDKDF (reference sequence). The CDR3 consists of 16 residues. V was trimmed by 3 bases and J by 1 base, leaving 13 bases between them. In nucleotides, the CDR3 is TGTGCCACCAGCAGCAAAGGGTCAGGGAGCAATCAGCCCCAGCATTTT. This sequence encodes CATSSKGSGSNQPQHF.

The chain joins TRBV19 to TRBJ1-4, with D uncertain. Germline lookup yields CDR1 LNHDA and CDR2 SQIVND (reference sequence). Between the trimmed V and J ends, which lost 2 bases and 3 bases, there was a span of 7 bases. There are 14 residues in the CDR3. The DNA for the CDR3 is TGTGCCAGTAGTATAACGGTTTCTAATGAAAAACTGTTTTTT. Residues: CASSITVSNEKLFF.

In DNA, the CDR3 is TGCGCCAGCAGCTCACTAACAGGGGGAACTGAAGCTTTCTTT. Its translation is CASSSLTGGTEAFF. The chain is built from TRBV5-1 and TRBJ1-1; 8 nucleotides match TRBD1. Germline lookup yields CDR1 SGHRS and CDR2 YFSETQ. J gave up 5 bases and V 3 bases, and 6 bases lay outside the gene matches. This CDR3 spans 14 amino acids. The full variable domain, completed using reference TRBV5-1 and TRBJ1-1, is KAGVTQTPRYLIKTRGQQVTLSCSPISGHRSVSWYQQTPGQGLQFLFEYFSETQRNKGNFPGRFSGRQFSNSRSEMNVSTLELGDSALYLCASSSLTGGTEAFFGQGTRLTVV.